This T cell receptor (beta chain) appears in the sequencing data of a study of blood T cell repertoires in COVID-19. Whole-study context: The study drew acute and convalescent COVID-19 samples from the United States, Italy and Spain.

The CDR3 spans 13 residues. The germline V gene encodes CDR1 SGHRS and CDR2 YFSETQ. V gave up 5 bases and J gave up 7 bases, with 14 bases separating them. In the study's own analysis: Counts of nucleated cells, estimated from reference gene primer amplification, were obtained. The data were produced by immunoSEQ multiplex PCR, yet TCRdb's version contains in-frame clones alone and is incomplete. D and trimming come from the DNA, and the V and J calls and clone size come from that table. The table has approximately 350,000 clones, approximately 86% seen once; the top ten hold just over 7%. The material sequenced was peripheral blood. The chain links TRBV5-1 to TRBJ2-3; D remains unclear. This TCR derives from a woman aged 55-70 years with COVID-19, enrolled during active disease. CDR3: CASSAVEANTQYF. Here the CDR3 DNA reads TGCGCCAGCAGTGCGGTTGAAGCGAATACGCAGTATTTT. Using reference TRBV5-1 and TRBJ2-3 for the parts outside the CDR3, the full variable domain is KAGVTQTPRYLIKTRGQQVTLSCSPISGHRSVSWYQQTPGQGLQFLFEYFSETQRNKGNFPGRFSGRQFSNSRSEMNVSTLELGDSALYLCASSAVEANTQYFGPGTRLTVL.